This T cell receptor (beta chain) was observed in a study of blood T cell repertoires in COVID-19. In this sample, this clone turned up a few times. Here immunoSEQ multiplex PCR was the method, and the copy in TCRdb shows in-frame clones only, minus some. The sample yields more than 100,000 clones, about 89% seen once. Trimming removed 7 bases from V and 8 bases from J; junction bases left unmatched: 5. Per germline, CDR1 LNHDA and CDR2 SQIVND (reference sequence). The CDR3 has 13 residues. The receptor's source is a man in his forties or fifties with active COVID-19. Material for sequencing was peripheral blood. The V call is TRBV19, the J call TRBJ2-2; 9 nucleotides match TRBD1. This CDR3 is CASTDRGRGELFF. CDR3 bases: TGTGCCAGTACTGACAGGGGGAGAGGGGAGCTGTTTTTT. The entire variable domain, with the rest obtained from reference TRBV19 and TRBJ2-2, is as follows: DGGITQSPKYLFRKEGQNVTLSCEQNLNHDAMYWYRQDPGQGLRLIYYSQIVNDFQKGDIAEGYSVSREKKESFPLTVTSAQKNPTAFYLCASTDRGRGELFFGEGSRLTVL.